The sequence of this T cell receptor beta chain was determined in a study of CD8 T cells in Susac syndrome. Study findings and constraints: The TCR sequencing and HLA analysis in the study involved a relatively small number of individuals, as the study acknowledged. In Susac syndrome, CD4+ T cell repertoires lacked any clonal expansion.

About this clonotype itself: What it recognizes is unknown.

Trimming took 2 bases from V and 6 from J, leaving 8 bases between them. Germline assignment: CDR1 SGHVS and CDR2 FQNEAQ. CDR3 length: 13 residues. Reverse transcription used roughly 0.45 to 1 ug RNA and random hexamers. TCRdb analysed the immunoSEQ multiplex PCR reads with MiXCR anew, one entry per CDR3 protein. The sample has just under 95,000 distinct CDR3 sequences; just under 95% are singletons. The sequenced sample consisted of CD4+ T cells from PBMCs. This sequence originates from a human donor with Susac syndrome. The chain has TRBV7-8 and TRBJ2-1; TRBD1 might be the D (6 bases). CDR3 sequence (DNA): TGTGCCAGCAGCTTAACAGGGAGCAATGAGCAGTTCTTC. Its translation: CASSLTGSNEQFF.